This T cell receptor (beta chain) was observed in a study of Graves' ophthalmopathy and Graves' hyperthyroidism. General study results and limits: Most clonotypes expanded in thyroid above 0.001 frequency were present in blood too.

Transcripts of RNA were the source for amplifying TCR beta CDR3 regions. After a first-round RT-PCR with HTBI primers, a second-round multiplex PCR was run. MiXCR was run by TCRdb on the multiplex PCR reads, yielding one entry per CDR3 protein. This table holds 300,000 to 400,000 distinct CDR3 sequences, 17% found once. About this clonotype itself: Its target is not known. A much larger clone differs by one base, so this may be a read error.

The CDR3 runs to 16 residues. Germline V gene sequence: CDR1 SEHNR, CDR2 FQNEAQ (reference sequence). V was clipped by 3 bases and J by 5 bases, with 19 bases between them. This chain uses TRBV7-9 with TRBJ2-5; D might be TRBD2 (5 bases). The specimen sequenced was peripheral blood. This TCR was recovered from an adult man with Graves' ophthalmopathy. In nucleotides, the CDR3 is TGTGCCAGCAGCTTCCCGGGGATAGCGATCCAGGAGACCCAGTACTTC. Translating it yields CASSFPGIAIQETQYF. Full variable domain (rest looked up from reference TRBV7-9 and TRBJ2-5): DTGVSQNPRHKITKRGQNVTFRCDPISEHNRLYWYRQTLGQGPEFLTYFQNEAQLEKSRLLSDRFSAERPKGSFSTLEIQRTEQGDSAMYLCASSFPGIAIQETQYFGPGTRLLVL.